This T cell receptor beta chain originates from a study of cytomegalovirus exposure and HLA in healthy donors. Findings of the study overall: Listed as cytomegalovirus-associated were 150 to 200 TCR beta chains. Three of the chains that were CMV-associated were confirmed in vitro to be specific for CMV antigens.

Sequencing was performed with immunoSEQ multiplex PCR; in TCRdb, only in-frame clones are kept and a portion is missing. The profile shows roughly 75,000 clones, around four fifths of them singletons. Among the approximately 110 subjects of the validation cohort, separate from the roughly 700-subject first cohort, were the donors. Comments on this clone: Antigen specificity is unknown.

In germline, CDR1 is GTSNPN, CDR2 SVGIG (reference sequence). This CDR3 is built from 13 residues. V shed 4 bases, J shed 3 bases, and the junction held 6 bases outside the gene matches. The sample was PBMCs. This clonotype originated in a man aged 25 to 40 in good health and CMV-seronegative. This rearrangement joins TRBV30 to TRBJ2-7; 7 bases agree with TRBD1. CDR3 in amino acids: CAWKDRANYEQYF. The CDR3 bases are TGTGCCTGGAAAGACAGGGCGAACTACGAGCAGTACTTC.